The 2 T cell receptor beta chains in this list originate from one sample, sequenced in a study of blood T cells in healthy people across ages. PCR was performed a second time for about 6 to 12 cycles using a sample-barcoded 5' primer and a J-beta primer mix. TCRdb used MiXCR to reprocess the 5' RACE reads, holding one entry per CDR3 protein. The profile shows more than 900,000 distinct CDR3 sequences, 20% to 25% of them singletons. Separately, the same data were catalogued under a study of T cells of mothers and their children.

The sequenced material came from blood. Receptors originate from a girl aged 2-10 years in good health.

This clonotype was counted only a few times. The chain carries TRBV28 and TRBJ2-1; 12 bases are shared with TRBD1. J was trimmed by 8 bases and V by 6 bases; bases with no gene match: 11. The CDR3 loop spans 16 amino acids. From germline, CDR1 is MDHEN and CDR2 SYDVKM. The CDR3 sequence: CASRSGAGTGGYEQFF. CDR3 in DNA: TGTGCCAGCAGGAGTGGGGCCGGGACAGGGGGCTATGAGCAGTTCTTC.

This clonotype occurred a few times. The rearrangement uses TRBV6-2 or TRBV6-3 and TRBJ2-1; D is unclear. The CDR3 contains 13 residues. CDR1 and CDR2 (germline): MNHEY, SVGEGT. Trimming removed 7 bases at V and 3 bases at J, with 10 bases between. The DNA for the CDR3 is TGTGCCAGCATCGCTCAGCTCTACAATGAGCAGTTCTTC. It is translated as CASIAQLYNEQFF.